These 27 T cell receptor beta chains came from one sample sequenced in a study of chemoradiotherapy in HPV16-positive cancers. Clones were read by immunoSEQ multiplex PCR, and TCRdb kept only the in-frame ones, dropping some. The sample yields over 2,500 clones, around nine tenths seen once. The sequences come from tumor tissue, collected from a patient who underwent chemoradiotherapy. These receptor sequences come from a human donor with HPV-associated anogenital cancer.

The chain has TRBV5-4 and TRBJ1-2; perhaps TRBD1 as D (5 bases). There are 15 residues in the CDR3. V dropped 4 bases and J dropped 5 bases, with 18 bases sitting between them. Germline CDR1 reads SGHNT; CDR2 reads YYREEE (reference sequence). CDR3 in amino acids: CASSARQREQYGYTF. CDR3 nucleotide sequence: TGTGCCAGCAGCGCGCGACAGAGGGAACAGTATGGCTACACCTTC.

The chain uses TRBV5-1 and TRBJ2-3; TRBD2 matches at 10 bases. Germline lookup yields CDR1 SGHRS and CDR2 YFSETQ. V was clipped by 4 bases and J by 0 bases; unmatched bases: 14. This CDR3 comprises 19 residues. This chain's CDR3 is CASSPGSSGGPYSTDTQYF. The CDR3 DNA follows: TGCGCCAGCAGCCCTGGGAGTAGCGGGGGGCCATATAGCACAGATACGCAGTATTTT.

This chain links TRBV5-1 with TRBJ2-2; tentative D call: TRBD2 (6 bases). V shed 4 bases and J shed 7 bases, with 8 bases lying between them. Germline-derived CDR1 and CDR2 are SGHRS and YFSETQ. CDR3 size: 12 residues. The CDR3 region has the DNA TGCGCCAGCAGCATTAGCGGCGGGGAGCTGTTTTTT. Its translation: CASSISGGELFF.

This rearrangement joins TRBV7-3 to TRBJ2-1; 11 positions agree with TRBD2. CDR3 length equals 14 residues. Germline trimming cut 3 bases from V and 8 bases from J; bases unmatched to any gene: 3. The germline V gene encodes CDR1 SGHTA and CDR2 FQGTGA. The CDR3 region is CASSLLAGGDEQFF. The CDR3 DNA sequence: TGTGCCAGCAGCTTGCTAGCGGGGGGCGATGAGCAGTTCTTC.

The chain carries TRBV30 and TRBJ2-1; D gene ambiguous. With 3 bases removed from V and 4 bases from J, the gap between germline ends came to 4 bases. This CDR3 has 11 amino acids. CDR1 GTSNPN and CDR2 SVGIG come from the germline V gene (reference sequence). CDR3: CAWRVYNEQFF. DNA of the CDR3: TGTGCCTGGAGAGTTTACAATGAGCAGTTCTTC.

The chain has TRBV10-3 and TRBJ1-1, with D uncertain. V was cut by 3 bases and J by 0 bases, with 8 bases left in between. The CDR3 has 14 residues. Germline CDR1 is ENHRY and CDR2 is SYGVKD. CDR3 amino acids: CAISEGVMNTEAFF. DNA of the CDR3: TGTGCCATCAGTGAAGGCGTAATGAACACTGAAGCTTTCTTT.

This clone was seen only a few times. The rearrangement uses TRBV7-9 and TRBJ1-5; 8 nucleotides align to TRBD1. Germline V CDR1 and CDR2: SEHNR, FQNEAQ (reference sequence). CDR3 size: 15 residues. Germline trimming cut 5 bases from V and 3 bases from J; bases unmatched to any gene: 6. CDR3 DNA sequence: TGTGCCAGCAGCGTACAGGGGGGGGCCAATCAGCCCCAGCATTTT. Protein sequence: CASSVQGGANQPQHF.

The chain carries TRBV9 and TRBJ2-1, with D perhaps TRBD2 (6 bases). V dropped 0 bases and J dropped 7 bases, with 11 bases sitting between them. The CDR3 is 14 amino acids. CDR1 is SGDLS, CDR2 YYNGEE, per germline. CDR3 sequence: CASSVAGVGNEQFF. DNA for the CDR3: TGTGCCAGCAGCGTAGCGGGAGTAGGAAATGAGCAGTTCTTC.

The chain joins TRBV4-2 to TRBJ1-2; 7 nucleotides align to TRBD1. Germline V lookup: CDR1 LGHNA, CDR2 YNFKEQ. The J segment lost 4 bases and the V segment lost 0 bases, leaving 8 bases of the junction unmatched. The CDR3 contains 16 residues. CDR3 sequence (DNA): TGTGCCAGCAGCCAAGAAGGGACAGCGGATTCCTATGGCTACACCTTC. Amino acids: CASSQEGTADSYGYTF.

This clone occurred a few times. The chain combines TRBV2 with TRBJ1-2; tentatively, D is TRBD1 (6 bases). Germline V CDR1 and CDR2: SNHLY, FYNNEI. The CDR3 contains 14 residues. V lost 7 bases, J lost 2 bases, and 14 bases lay in between. In DNA, the CDR3 is TGTGCCAGCACGCAAGAGACAGGAAACTATGGCTACACCTTC. Its translation: CASTQETGNYGYTF.

Worth noting for this clone: Different DNA sequences within this sample yield the same CDR3. The chain links TRBV5-1 to TRBJ2-5; 7 positions agree with TRBD1. V lost 2 bases to trimming and J lost 2 bases; unmatched junction nucleotides: 6. Per germline, CDR1 SGHRS and CDR2 YFSETQ. The CDR3 runs 15 residues. The CDR3 here is CASSFSGQVQETQYF. The CDR3 coding sequence is TGCGCCAGCAGCTTCTCTGGACAGGTTCAAGAGACCCAGTACTTC.

This clone was recorded once. V and J are TRBV10-3 and TRBJ2-2; 9 positions agree with TRBD2. Unmatched junction bases numbered 3, after V lost 7 bases and J lost 0 bases. This CDR3 has 15 residues. The germline CDR1 and CDR2 sequences are ENHRY and SYGVKD. CDR3 sequence: CAIKGLAANTGELFF. The CDR3 bases are TGTGCCATCAAGGGACTAGCAGCGAACACCGGGGAGCTGTTTTTT.

The rearrangement links TRBV5-1 to TRBJ2-7; D is possibly TRBD1 (5 bases). Germline V CDR1 and CDR2: SGHRS, YFSETQ. Trimming pared 0 bases from V and 6 bases from J, leaving 13 bases between. This CDR3 is built from 14 residues. This chain's CDR3 is CASSLGARVSEQYF. In DNA, the CDR3 is TGCGCCAGCAGCTTGGGGGCCAGGGTTAGCGAGCAGTACTTC. Combining the CDR3 with reference TRBV5-1 and TRBJ2-7 gives the whole variable domain KAGVTQTPRYLIKTRGQQVTLSCSPISGHRSVSWYQQTPGQGLQFLFEYFSETQRNKGNFPGRFSGRQFSNSRSEMNVSTLELGDSALYLCASSLGARVSEQYFGPGTRLTVT.

The DNA for the CDR3 is TGTGCCAGCAGTGAAGTTTCGGAACAGGGTCATGGCTACACCTTC. Protein product: CASSEVSEQGHGYTF. This rearrangement joins TRBV6-1 to TRBJ1-2; D perhaps matches TRBD1 (6 bases). V lost 1 base to trimming and J lost 6 bases, with 15 bases between them. From germline, CDR1 is MNHNS and CDR2 SASEGT. The CDR3 runs to 15 residues.

The chain recombines TRBV6-1 with TRBJ1-1; 8 bases are a match to TRBD1. Unmatched junction bases numbered 6, after V lost 6 bases and J lost 3 bases. Germline V CDR1 and CDR2: MNHNS, SASEGT. The CDR3 totals 14 residues. The CDR3: CASRTGGVDTEAFF. The CDR3 region has the DNA TGTGCCAGCAGAACAGGGGGGGTGGACACTGAAGCTTTCTTT.

The rearrangement links TRBV6-6 to TRBJ1-2; no clear D gene. In germline, CDR1 is MNHNY, CDR2 SVGAGI (reference sequence). The CDR3 totals 13 residues. Trimming took 6 bases from V and 4 from J, leaving 12 bases between them. This chain's CDR3 is CASRNEPFYGYTF. Written as DNA, the CDR3 is TGTGCCAGCAGGAACGAACCGTTCTATGGCTACACCTTC.

The V call is TRBV10-3, the J call TRBJ1-5; 9 bases fit TRBD1. J gave up 4 bases and V 6 bases, and 4 bases lay outside the gene matches. This CDR3 spans 14 amino acids. The germline gives CDR1 ENHRY, CDR2 SYGVKD. The CDR3 DNA is TGTGCCATCAGGGGACAGGGAGGGAATCAGCCCCAGCATTTT. It is translated as CAIRGQGGNQPQHF.

This clone has only one observation. V usage is TRBV27 and J usage is TRBJ2-5, with 12 positions matching TRBD2. The CDR3 runs to 17 residues. V trimming: 8 bases; J trimming: 5 bases; junction bases outside the gene matches: 15. Germline lookup yields CDR1 MNHEY and CDR2 SMNVEV (reference sequence). CDR3 region: CASSWTSGASLLETQYF. CDR3 bases: TGTGCCAGCTCCTGGACTAGCGGGGCCTCATTGTTGGAGACCCAGTACTTC.

The J gene is TRBJ2-1, the V gene TRBV13; tentatively, D is TRBD2 (5 bases). Looked up from germline, CDR1 is PRHDT and CDR2 is FYEKMQ (reference sequence). V shed 2 bases and J shed 10 bases, with 9 bases lying between them. This CDR3 comprises 12 residues. The CDR3, as DNA: TGTGCCAGCAGCTTATTCCGCGGGGAGCAGTTCTTC. Translating it yields CASSLFRGEQFF.

The chain employs TRBV7-2 and TRBJ2-3; perhaps D is TRBD1 or TRBD2 (5 bases each). The CDR3 length is 16 residues. V dropped 1 base and J dropped 1 base, with 12 bases sitting between them. The germline CDR1 and CDR2 sequences are SGHTA and FQGNSA. CDR3 sequence: CASSLGFGAGTDTQYF. The CDR3 bases are TGTGCCAGCAGCTTAGGATTCGGGGCTGGCACAGATACGCAGTATTTT.

The chain joins TRBV7-9 to TRBJ2-3; D is uncertain. The CDR3 totals 12 residues. V was pared by 1 base and J by 6 bases, with 5 bases between. Germline V gene data show CDR1 as SEHNR and CDR2 as FQNEAQ (reference sequence). The CDR3, as DNA: TGTGCCAGCAGCTTAGTGTTTGATACGCAGTATTTT. This encodes CASSLVFDTQYF.

The genes are TRBV5-1 and TRBJ1-5; weak D call: TRBD1 (5 bases). CDR1 and CDR2 (germline): SGHRS, YFSETQ. The ends were cut back, 0 bases at V and 6 bases at J, with 13 bases in the middle. The CDR3 consists of 15 residues. The CDR3 bases are TGCGCCAGCAGCTTGGGAGGGGCTAACGGTCAGCCCCAGCATTTT. Amino acid sequence: CASSLGGANGQPQHF.

The genes are TRBV30 and TRBJ1-1; tentative D call: TRBD1 (5 bases). The CDR3 totals 15 residues. Germline V CDR1 and CDR2: GTSNPN, SVGIG (reference sequence). The V and J ends lost 0 bases and 5 bases respectively, with 16 bases between them. DNA for the CDR3: TGTGCCTGGAGTGTAATATCGGGGCTGGATACTGAAGCTTTCTTT. Translating gives CAWSVISGLDTEAFF.

The J gene is TRBJ2-1, the V gene TRBV7-6, with D unresolved. The germline V and J ends were trimmed by 2 bases and 0 bases, with 8 bases remaining between them. CDR1 and CDR2 from the germline V gene are SGHVS and FNYEAQ. There are 15 residues in the CDR3. Here the CDR3 reads CASSLSWGSYNEQFF. DNA of the CDR3: TGTGCCAGCAGCTTATCCTGGGGCTCCTACAATGAGCAGTTCTTC.

The V and J genes are TRBV7-6 and TRBJ2-3, with 7 bases fitting TRBD2. CDR3 size: 17 residues. CDR1 is SGHVS, CDR2 FNYEAQ, per germline. Trimming took 1 base from V and 2 from J; bases not matched to a gene: 9. The chain's CDR3 is CASSLVPLAETTDTQYF. DNA for the CDR3: TGTGCCAGCAGCTTAGTCCCCCTAGCGGAGACCACAGATACGCAGTATTTT.

CDR3 sequence (DNA): TGTGCCAGCAGCCCTACGGGACTACCAGGGGATACGCAGTATTTT. Translation: CASSPTGLPGDTQYF. This chain joins TRBV7-2 and TRBJ2-3, with 7 bases lining up with TRBD2. Unmatched junction bases numbered 11, after V lost 5 bases and J lost 6 bases. This CDR3 is built from 15 residues. Germline V gene sequence: CDR1 SGHTA, CDR2 FQGNSA.

The chain recombines TRBV4-3 with TRBJ2-2; perhaps TRBD1 as D (6 bases). CDR1 and CDR2 (germline): LGHNA, YSLEER. The CDR3 spans 19 residues. V lost 4 bases and J 4 bases, leaving 25 bases between the germline ends. The DNA for the CDR3 is TGCGCCAGCAGCCTGGGGTCCCGGGGTTCACAGGGAAGCACCGGGGAGCTGTTTTTT. The encoded protein is CASSLGSRGSQGSTGELFF.